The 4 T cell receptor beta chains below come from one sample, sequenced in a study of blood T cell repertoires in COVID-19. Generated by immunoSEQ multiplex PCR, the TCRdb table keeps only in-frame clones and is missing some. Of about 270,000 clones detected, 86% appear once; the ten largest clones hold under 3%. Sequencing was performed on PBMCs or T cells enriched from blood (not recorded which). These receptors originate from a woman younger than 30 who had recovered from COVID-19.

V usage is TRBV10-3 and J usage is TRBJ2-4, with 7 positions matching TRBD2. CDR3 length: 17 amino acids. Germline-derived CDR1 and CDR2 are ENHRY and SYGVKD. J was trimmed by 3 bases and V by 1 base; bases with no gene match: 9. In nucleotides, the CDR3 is TGTGCCATCAGTGAGTTCTTGGCTAGCGGCGACAAAAACATTCAGTACTTC. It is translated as CAISEFLASGDKNIQYF.

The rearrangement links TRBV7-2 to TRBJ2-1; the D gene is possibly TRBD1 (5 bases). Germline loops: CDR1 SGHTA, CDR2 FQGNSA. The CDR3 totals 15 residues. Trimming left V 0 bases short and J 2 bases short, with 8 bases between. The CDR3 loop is CASSLAGLAYNEQFF. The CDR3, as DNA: TGTGCCAGCAGCTTAGCGGGGCTAGCCTACAATGAGCAGTTCTTC.

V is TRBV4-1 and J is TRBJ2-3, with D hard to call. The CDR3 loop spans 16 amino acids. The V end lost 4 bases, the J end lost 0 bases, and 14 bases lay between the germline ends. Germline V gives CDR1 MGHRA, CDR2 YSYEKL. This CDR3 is CASSPRVPASTDTQYF. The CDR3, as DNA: TGCGCCAGCAGCCCTAGAGTCCCAGCTAGCACAGATACGCAGTATTTT.

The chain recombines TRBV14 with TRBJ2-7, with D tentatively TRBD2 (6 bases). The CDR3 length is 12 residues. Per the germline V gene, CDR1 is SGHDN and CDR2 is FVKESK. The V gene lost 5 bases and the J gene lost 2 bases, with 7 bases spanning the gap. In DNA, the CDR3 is TGTGCCAGCAGCGGAGGGGCCTACGAGCAGTACTTC. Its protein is CASSGGAYEQYF.